Listed here are 25 T cell receptor beta chains from one sample, sequenced in a study of shared clonotypes between healthy human individuals. Using immunoSEQ multiplex PCR, the repertoire was profiled, and TCRdb retains in-frame clones only, with some absent. The table shows around 1 million clones, with 76% occurring only once. The sequenced sample was memory CD4+ T cells sorted from blood. As for subset: CD45RA-negative fraction. The receptors here all came from a man younger than 35 in good health.

Written as DNA, the CDR3 is TGCGCCAGCAGCTTAGGGGGACAGAGGATTGCAACTAATGAAAAACTGTTTTTT. It codes for CASSLGGQRIATNEKLFF. V is TRBV5-1 and J is TRBJ1-4, with 7 bases aligning to TRBD1. The CDR3 loop spans 18 amino acids. Germline CDR1 is SGHRS and CDR2 is YFSETQ. J was trimmed by 0 bases and V by 2 bases; bases with no gene match: 10.

J is TRBJ2-5 and V is TRBV4-3; TRBD1 aligns across 8 bases. This CDR3 is 15 amino acids long. The germline CDR1 and CDR2 sequences are LGHNA and YSLEER. V lost 4 bases and J lost 5; bases outside the gene matches: 9. The CDR3 spells CASSLRGTGGETQYF. CDR3 in DNA: TGCGCCAGCAGCCTCAGGGGAACAGGGGGGGAGACCCAGTACTTC.

This chain uses TRBV9 with TRBJ2-7; 7 bases are a match to TRBD2. CDR3 length equals 13 residues. Germline assignment: CDR1 SGDLS and CDR2 YYNGEE. The V and J ends lost 3 bases and 1 base, in that order; junction bases with no gene match: 1. CDR3 protein: CASSERGSYEQYF. The CDR3 DNA reads as TGTGCCAGCAGCGAGCGGGGATCCTACGAGCAGTACTTC.

This chain links TRBV30 with TRBJ2-7, with D perhaps matching TRBD1 (5 bases). The germline V gene encodes CDR1 GTSNPN and CDR2 SVGIG (reference sequence). V lost 1 base and J 3 bases, leaving 13 bases between the germline ends. The CDR3 totals 14 residues. DNA of the CDR3: TGTGCCTGGAGTGCCAGGGTACCCTTCTACGAGCAGTACTTC. It yields the protein CAWSARVPFYEQYF.

The chain links TRBV18 to TRBJ1-2, with D perhaps TRBD1 (6 bases). V lost 3 bases and J 4 bases, leaving 12 bases between the germline ends. From germline, CDR1 is KGHSH and CDR2 LQKENI. The CDR3 runs to 14 residues. CDR3 coding DNA: TGTGCCAGCTCACCGGACAGCACGTTCTATGGCTACACCTTC. Encoded protein: CASSPDSTFYGYTF.

In its sample, this clone was seen many times. The J gene is TRBJ2-1, the V gene TRBV4-3; 16 nucleotides agree with TRBD2. This CDR3 comprises 16 residues. CDR1 and CDR2 (germline): LGHNA, YSLEER. Losses at the gene ends were 4 bases for V and 9 bases for J; bases not matched to a gene: 6. The CDR3 spells CASSLGTSGRAGEQFF. CDR3 bases: TGCGCCAGCAGCCTCGGGACTAGCGGGAGGGCGGGTGAGCAGTTCTTC.

The chain recombines TRBV6-6 with TRBJ2-2, with 7 positions matching TRBD1. The germline CDR1 and CDR2 sequences are MNHNY and SVGAGI (reference sequence). With V trimmed by 2 bases and J by 4 bases, 4 bases remained unmatched. The CDR3 contains 15 residues. The CDR3 spells CASSYPRGPTGELFF. In DNA form, the CDR3 reads TGTGCCAGCAGTTACCCGAGGGGGCCCACCGGGGAGCTGTTTTTT.

This clone was counted a single time. V gene TRBV10-1 combines with J gene TRBJ1-5, with TRBD1 as a possible D gene (5 bases). Deletions cut 2 bases from V and 2 bases from J, with 7 bases between. The length of the CDR3 is 14 residues. From germline, CDR1 is WNHNN and CDR2 SYGVQD (reference sequence). CDR3 region: CASSELGGNQPQHF. CDR3 in DNA: TGCGCCAGCAGTGAGCTAGGGGGCAATCAGCCCCAGCATTTT.

The CDR3 loop reads CASSVGLTGVSSSPLHF. In nucleotides, the CDR3 is TGTGCCAGCAGCGTAGGATTGACAGGGGTTAGCAGTTCACCCCTCCACTTT. V and J are TRBV7-2 and TRBJ1-6; 8 bases match TRBD1. Looked up from germline, CDR1 is SGHTA and CDR2 is FQGNSA. The CDR3 contains 17 residues. V was pared by 5 bases and J by 9 bases, with 15 bases of the junction left unmatched.

This chain joins TRBV29-1 and TRBJ2-1; tentatively, D is TRBD1 (6 bases). This CDR3 has 14 amino acids. The germline gives CDR1 SQVTM, CDR2 ANQGSEA. With 5 bases removed from V and 5 bases from J, the gap between germline ends came to 16 bases. CDR3 coding DNA: TGCAGCGTTCGACTCCGGCAGGGGAACAATGAGCAGTTCTTC. Amino acids: CSVRLRQGNNEQFF.

This sequence joins TRBV29-1 and TRBJ1-1, with D possibly TRBD1 on 6 matching bases. Deletions cut 3 bases from V and 4 bases from J, with 18 bases between. The CDR3 consists of 15 residues. Germline CDR1 reads SQVTM; CDR2 reads ANQGSEA. The CDR3 region is CSVDRSWGRGTEAFF. The CDR3 DNA follows: TGCAGCGTTGACAGGTCCTGGGGGCGAGGCACTGAAGCTTTCTTT.

The chain is built from TRBV10-3 and TRBJ2-6; D unclear. CDR1 is ENHRY and CDR2 is SYGVKD in the germline V gene. The CDR3 length is 15 residues. The V end was cut by 3 bases, the J end by 1 base, with 7 bases between. CDR3: CAISDLQSGANVLTF. The CDR3 DNA sequence: TGTGCCATCAGTGATTTACAATCTGGGGCCAACGTCCTGACTTTC.

This sequence joins TRBV28 and TRBJ1-1; D gene unclear. Germline CDR1 reads MDHEN; CDR2 reads SYDVKM. The CDR3 is 15 residues long. V lost 6 bases to trimming and J lost 4 bases, with 18 bases between them. The CDR3 DNA is TGTGCCAGCAGCAAGCCCACCGGAGGGAGCACTGAAGCTTTCTTT. As protein: CASSKPTGGSTEAFF.

This clone has a handful of counts. The chain couples TRBV29-1 to TRBJ1-3; D unresolved. The germline CDR1 and CDR2 sequences are SQVTM and ANQGSEA. Trimming removed 5 bases from V and 0 bases from J, with 11 bases in between. The CDR3 totals 14 residues. The CDR3 DNA reads as TGCAGCGTTCAACCAGAGACCTCTGGAAACACCATATATTTT. This gives the protein CSVQPETSGNTIYF.

The chain combines TRBV15 with TRBJ2-1; D is ambiguous. Germline V CDR1 and CDR2: LNHNV, YYDKDF (reference sequence). The CDR3 length is 13 residues. The V end was cut by 4 bases, the J end by 8 bases, with 12 bases between. The CDR3 DNA reads TGTGCCACCAGCACCCATAACGAGGATGAGCAGTTCTTC. Protein product: CATSTHNEDEQFF.

The J gene is TRBJ2-2, the V gene TRBV10-3; 9 bases align to TRBD1. The ends lost 2 bases at V and 4 bases at J; junction bases unmatched: 8. The CDR3 loop spans 17 amino acids. Germline V lookup: CDR1 ENHRY, CDR2 SYGVKD. CDR3: CAISEIWTGEATGELFF. The CDR3 bases are TGTGCCATCAGTGAGATCTGGACAGGGGAGGCCACCGGGGAGCTGTTTTTT.

V and J are TRBV7-2 and TRBJ2-6, with TRBD2 identical over 9 bases. The CDR3 consists of 21 residues. Trimming cost V 0 bases and J 0 bases; bases outside gene matches: 12. Germline loops: CDR1 SGHTA, CDR2 FQGNSA. The CDR3 protein is CASSLANPKRGASSGANVLTF. The CDR3 DNA sequence: TGTGCCAGCAGCTTAGCGAACCCTAAGCGGGGGGCCTCCTCTGGGGCCAACGTCCTGACTTTC.

This chain uses TRBV7-3 with TRBJ2-2; 7 nucleotides align to TRBD1. The ends lost 4 bases at V and 2 bases at J; junction bases unmatched: 1. The CDR3 is 14 residues long. Germline CDR1 is SGHTA and CDR2 is FQGTGA. In DNA form, the CDR3 reads TGTGCCAGCAGCTGGACAGGAAACACCGGGGAGCTGTTTTTT. Encoded protein: CASSWTGNTGELFF.

The rearrangement links TRBV19 to TRBJ1-2, with D possibly being TRBD1 (6 bases). Trimming left V 7 bases short and J 1 base short, with 16 bases between. The CDR3 runs to 15 residues. The germline V gene encodes CDR1 LNHDA and CDR2 SQIVND (reference sequence). The DNA of the CDR3 is TGTGCCAGTACCCCAGGACAGATACTTAACTATGGCTACACCTTC. Residues: CASTPGQILNYGYTF.

This clone was seen just once. V and J are TRBV28 and TRBJ1-5, with D possibly being TRBD1 (6 bases). CDR1 is MDHEN, CDR2 SYDVKM, per germline. The CDR3 covers 14 residues. Between the trimmed V and J ends, which lost 5 bases and 4 bases, there was a span of 12 bases. Written as DNA, the CDR3 is TGTGCCAGCAGTCTTCAAGGGGGAAATCAGCCCCAGCATTTT. Translation gives CASSLQGGNQPQHF.

A few counts support this clone. The chain combines TRBV6-4 with TRBJ2-2, with unresolved D. Germline V gene data show CDR1 as MRHNA and CDR2 as SNTAGT. This CDR3 has 14 amino acids. Deletions cut 3 bases from V and 4 bases from J, with 9 bases between. Written as DNA, the CDR3 is TGTGCCAGCAGTGAGGTTTTGCCCACCGGGGAGCTGTTTTTT. Protein: CASSEVLPTGELFF.

The gene calls are TRBV2 and TRBJ2-3; tentative D call: TRBD1 (6 bases). The CDR3 consists of 14 residues. CDR1 and CDR2 from the germline V gene are SNHLY and FYNNEI. V was clipped by 10 bases and J by 2 bases, with 16 bases between them. Here the CDR3 reads CATPTGANTDTQYF. In nucleotides, the CDR3 is TGTGCCACTCCGACAGGTGCCAACACAGATACGCAGTATTTT.

The V call is TRBV9, the J call TRBJ2-3, with 8 positions matching TRBD2. The V and J ends lost 6 bases and 3 bases, in that order; junction bases with no gene match: 12. The CDR3 length is 16 residues. The germline CDR1 and CDR2 sequences are SGDLS and YYNGEE. The CDR3 DNA is TGTGCCAGCACCAAGACCCAGCGGGAGCCAACAGATACGCAGTATTTT. Its translation is CASTKTQREPTDTQYF.

Concerning this clone: The sample contains more than one DNA sequence encoding this CDR3. The chain is built from TRBV30 and TRBJ1-2, with unresolved D. V was shortened by 5 bases and J by 2 bases, with 6 bases between the two germline ends. CDR1 is GTSNPN, CDR2 SVGIG, per germline (reference sequence). This CDR3 comprises 11 residues. This CDR3 reads CAWDINYGYTF. The CDR3 coding sequence is TGTGCCTGGGACATCAACTATGGCTACACCTTC.

J is TRBJ2-5 and V is TRBV5-4; 14 bases map to TRBD2. After removal of 4 bases from V and 5 bases from J, the junction contained 7 bases not matched to a gene. The CDR3 loop spans 16 amino acids. The germline CDR1 and CDR2 sequences are SGHNT and YYREEE (reference sequence). This chain's CDR3 is CASSPGTSGSGETQYF. CDR3 DNA sequence: TGTGCCAGCAGCCCCGGGACTAGCGGGAGTGGGGAGACCCAGTACTTC.